This record looks at one TCR beta chain sequence and its context. The data originate from a study of blood T cell repertoires in COVID-19. Study overall: T cells, B-cell-depleted T cells, or PBMCs provided the cDNA or gDNA that served as material.

Here immunoSEQ multiplex PCR was the method, and the copy in TCRdb shows in-frame clones only, minus some. Of 80,000 to 95,000 clones in the sample, roughly 86% were seen once. Germline V CDR1 and CDR2: SGHRS, YFSETQ. With V trimmed by 0 bases and J by 2 bases, 2 bases remained unmatched. This CDR3 spans 15 amino acids. The sequenced sample consisted of peripheral blood. The V call is TRBV5-1, the J call TRBJ2-5, with TRBD2 matching over 9 bases. This clonotype originated in a woman aged 80 or older in a cohort sampled during active or convalescent COVID-19. The CDR3 spells CASSLGLAVQETQYF. The DNA of the CDR3 is TGCGCCAGCAGCTTGGGACTAGCGGTGCAAGAGACCCAGTACTTC. The complete variable domain, with remaining parts taken from reference TRBV5-1 and TRBJ2-5, reads KAGVTQTPRYLIKTRGQQVTLSCSPISGHRSVSWYQQTPGQGLQFLFEYFSETQRNKGNFPGRFSGRQFSNSRSEMNVSTLELGDSALYLCASSLGLAVQETQYFGPGTRLLVL.